This T cell receptor (beta chain) came from a study of siplizumab effects on memory and regulatory T cells (dated by TCRdb to the late 2010s). For the study in its entirety: The study examined how the anti-CD2 antibody siplizumab affects alloreactive T-cell subsets in allogeneic mixed lymphocyte reactions built from human PBMCs. Study-wide findings and limitations: Siplizumab significantly reduced the cumulative frequency of alloreactive sequences traceable to unstimulated CD4+ memory T cells. Of the alloreactive CD4+ clones that could be mapped, the Treg-derived share averaged about 67% with siplizumab compared with about 27% in control reactions. About 80-96% of proliferating CD4+ or CD8+ clones could not be given a naive or memory phenotype. Because sequences below about 10^-5 frequency were poorly captured, only a minor fraction of alloreactive clones could be mapped to unstimulated subsets. No functional confirmation was obtained for the suppressive function of proliferating Tregs from siplizumab cultures. Greater diversity appeared to be present in unstimulated naive T cells than in memory T cells, and a substantial contribution to the alloresponse seemed to be made by naive cells.

The V and J ends are trimmed by 7 bases and 0 bases, leaving 9 bases between them. Taken from cysteine to phenylalanine, the CDR3 has 13 residues. The only DNA kept is the CDR3, 39 bases in frame from the first base. The germline V gene (reference sequence) specifies LNHDA as CDR1 and SQIVND as CDR2. A word on this clone: Its antigen is unknown. Nothing much larger sits one base from this clone, and base qualities are not available.

The library was obtained by the immunoSEQ multiplex PCR assay. The deep sequencing platform assayed some 98,000 TCR templates per sample. Genomic DNA extracted from sorted T cells was the material used for TCRbeta CDR3 sequencing. In the paper's pipeline: The R programming language was used for clonal analysis of TCRbeta CDR3 data. Comparing unstimulated samples against CFSE-low samples taken after the reaction was how alloreactive CD4+ and CD8+ clones were defined. By matching sequences to the repertoires of sorted unstimulated Treg and non-Treg cells, each alloreactive CD4+ clone was assigned a regulatory or non-regulatory origin. Sourced from immuneACCESS, this table was stored by TCRdb with only in-frame sequences that have V and J called. A share of the clones is absent; for the studies checked, an unresolved V gene accounts for under half, and the remainder has no known explanation. The DNA gave D and trimming, while V, J and clone size come from that table. Across this sample there are about 91,000 clones, with around 97% seen only once. Approximately 0.031% of the sample is held by the ten biggest clonotypes.

In addition, sequencing in three donor pairs included unstimulated CD8+ effector memory subsets alongside CD4+ naive, CD8+ naive, CD8+ TEMRA and CD4+ memory subsets. Sorted unstimulated T cells and proliferating T cells recovered from mixed lymphocyte reactions underwent TCRbeta CDR3 sequencing. Fresh whole blood from more than 8 HLA-typed healthy donors was used as the source from which PBMCs were isolated. The source is a human donor in good health. The chain couples TRBV19 to TRBJ1-1, with the D gene not clear enough to name. Material for sequencing was naive CD4+ T cells sorted from blood. This specimen's cell subset or site label, interpreted: unstimulated naive T cells. CDR3 protein: CASIAEVNTEAFF. The nucleotide sequence is TGTGCCAGTATCGCAGAGGTGAACACTGAAGCTTTCTTT.